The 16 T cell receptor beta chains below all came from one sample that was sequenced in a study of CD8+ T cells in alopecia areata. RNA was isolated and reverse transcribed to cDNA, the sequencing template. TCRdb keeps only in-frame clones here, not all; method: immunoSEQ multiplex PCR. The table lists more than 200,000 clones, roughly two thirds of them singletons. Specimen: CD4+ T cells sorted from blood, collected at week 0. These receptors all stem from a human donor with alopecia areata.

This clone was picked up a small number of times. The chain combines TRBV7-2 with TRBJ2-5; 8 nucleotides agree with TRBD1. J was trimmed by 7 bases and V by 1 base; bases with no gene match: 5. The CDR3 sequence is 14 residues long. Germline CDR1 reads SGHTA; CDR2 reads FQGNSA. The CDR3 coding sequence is TGTGCCAGCAGCTTAGGACAGGGGCCGGGGACCCAGTACTTC. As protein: CASSLGQGPGTQYF. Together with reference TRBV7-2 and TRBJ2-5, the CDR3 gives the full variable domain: GAGVSQSPSNKVTEKGKDVELRCDPISGHTALYWYRQSLGQGLEFLIYFQGNSAPDKSGLPSDRFSAERTGGSVSTLTIQRTQQEDSAVYLCASSLGQGPGTQYFGPGTRLLVL.

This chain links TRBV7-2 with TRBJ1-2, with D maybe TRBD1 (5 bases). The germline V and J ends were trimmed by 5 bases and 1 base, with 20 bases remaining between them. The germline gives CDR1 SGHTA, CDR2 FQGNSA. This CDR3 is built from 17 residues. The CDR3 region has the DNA TGTGCCAGCAGCAGACAATTAGGGGCGGGGCTTAACTATGGCTACACCTTC. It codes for CASSRQLGAGLNYGYTF. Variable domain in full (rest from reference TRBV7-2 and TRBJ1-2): GAGVSQSPSNKVTEKGKDVELRCDPISGHTALYWYRQSLGQGLEFLIYFQGNSAPDKSGLPSDRFSAERTGGSVSTLTIQRTQQEDSAVYLCASSRQLGAGLNYGYTFGSGTRLTVV.

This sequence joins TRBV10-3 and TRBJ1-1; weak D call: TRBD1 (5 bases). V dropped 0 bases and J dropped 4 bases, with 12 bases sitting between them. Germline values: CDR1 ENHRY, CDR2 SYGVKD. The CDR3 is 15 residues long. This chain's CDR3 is CAISESISGGTEAFF. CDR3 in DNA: TGTGCCATCAGTGAGTCTATCAGTGGGGGCACTGAAGCTTTCTTT.

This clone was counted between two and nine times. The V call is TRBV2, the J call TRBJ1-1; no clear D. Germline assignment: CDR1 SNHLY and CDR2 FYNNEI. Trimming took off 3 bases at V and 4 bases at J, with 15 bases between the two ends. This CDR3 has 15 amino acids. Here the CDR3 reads CASSDRRAAGTEAFF. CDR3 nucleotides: TGTGCCAGCAGTGATCGCCGGGCCGCGGGCACTGAAGCTTTCTTT.

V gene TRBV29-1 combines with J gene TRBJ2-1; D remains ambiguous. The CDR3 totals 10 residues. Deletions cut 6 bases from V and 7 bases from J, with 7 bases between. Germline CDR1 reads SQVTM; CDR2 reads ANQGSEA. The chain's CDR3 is CSVDSNEQFF. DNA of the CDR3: TGCAGCGTCGACTCTAATGAGCAGTTCTTC.

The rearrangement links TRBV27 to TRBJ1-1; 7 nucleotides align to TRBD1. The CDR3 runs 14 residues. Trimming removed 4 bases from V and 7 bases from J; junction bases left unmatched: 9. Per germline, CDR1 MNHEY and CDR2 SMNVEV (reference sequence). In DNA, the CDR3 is TGTGCCAGCAGTTCAATTTCAAGGACAGGTGAAGCTTTCTTT. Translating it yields CASSSISRTGEAFF.

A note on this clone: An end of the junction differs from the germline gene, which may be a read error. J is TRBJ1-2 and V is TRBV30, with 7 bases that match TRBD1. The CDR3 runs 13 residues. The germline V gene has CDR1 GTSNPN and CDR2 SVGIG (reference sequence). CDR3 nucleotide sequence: TGTGCCTGGCGGACAGGACCCAACTATCGCTACACCTTC. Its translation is CAWRTGPNYRYTF.

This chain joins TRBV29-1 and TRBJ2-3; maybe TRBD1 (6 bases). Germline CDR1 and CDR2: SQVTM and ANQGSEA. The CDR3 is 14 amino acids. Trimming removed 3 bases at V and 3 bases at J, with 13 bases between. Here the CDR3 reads CSVDGRGNTDTQYF. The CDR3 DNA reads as TGCAGCGTTGATGGCAGGGGAAATACAGATACGCAGTATTTT.

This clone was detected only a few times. The CDR3 DNA reads as TGTGCCAGCAGTTACAAAAACACCGGGGAGCTGTTTTTT. The encoded protein is CASSYKNTGELFF. The genes are TRBV6-5 and TRBJ2-2; D not certain. Germline-derived CDR1 and CDR2 are MNHEY and SVGAGI. The CDR3 is 13 residues long. Deletions cut 2 bases from V and 2 bases from J, with 3 bases between.

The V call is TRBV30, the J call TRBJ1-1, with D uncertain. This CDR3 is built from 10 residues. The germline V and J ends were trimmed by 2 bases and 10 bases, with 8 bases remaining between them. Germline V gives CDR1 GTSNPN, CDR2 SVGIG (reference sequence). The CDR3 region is CAWSSEAAFF. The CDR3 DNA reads TGTGCCTGGAGTTCGGAGGCAGCTTTCTTT.

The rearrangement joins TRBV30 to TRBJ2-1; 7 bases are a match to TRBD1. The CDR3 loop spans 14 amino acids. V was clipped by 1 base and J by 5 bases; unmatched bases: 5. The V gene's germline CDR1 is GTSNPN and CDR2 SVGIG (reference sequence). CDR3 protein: CAWSAGQINNEQFF. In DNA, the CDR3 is TGTGCCTGGAGTGCGGGACAGATTAACAATGAGCAGTTCTTC.

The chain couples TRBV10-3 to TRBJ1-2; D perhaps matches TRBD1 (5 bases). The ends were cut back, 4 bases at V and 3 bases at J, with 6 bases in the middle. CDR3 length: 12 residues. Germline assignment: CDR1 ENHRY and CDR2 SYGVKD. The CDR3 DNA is TGTGCCATCAGTGGGGGCGACTATGGCTACACCTTC. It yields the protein CAISGGDYGYTF.

CDR3 DNA: TGCGCCAGCAGCTTGGGCCCGGGGGAAAGGGCCTACGAGCAGTACTTC. It translates to CASSLGPGERAYEQYF. This chain uses TRBV5-1 with TRBJ2-7; a weak D match, TRBD2 (6 bases). Between the trimmed V and J ends, which lost 0 bases and 2 bases, there was a span of 15 bases. The CDR3 has 16 amino acids. CDR1 SGHRS and CDR2 YFSETQ come from the germline V gene.

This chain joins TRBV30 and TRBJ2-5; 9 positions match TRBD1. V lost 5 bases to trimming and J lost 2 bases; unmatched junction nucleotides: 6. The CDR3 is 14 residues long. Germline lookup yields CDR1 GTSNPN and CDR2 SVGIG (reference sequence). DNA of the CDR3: TGTGCCTGGGACCTGGGACAGGGTCAAGAGACCCAGTACTTC. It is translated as CAWDLGQGQETQYF.

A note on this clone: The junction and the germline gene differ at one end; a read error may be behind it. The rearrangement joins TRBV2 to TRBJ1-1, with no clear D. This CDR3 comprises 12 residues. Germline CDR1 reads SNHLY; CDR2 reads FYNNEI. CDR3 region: CARSGEVTEAFF. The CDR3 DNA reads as TGTGCCAGAAGTGGGGAGGTCACTGAAGCTTTCTTT.

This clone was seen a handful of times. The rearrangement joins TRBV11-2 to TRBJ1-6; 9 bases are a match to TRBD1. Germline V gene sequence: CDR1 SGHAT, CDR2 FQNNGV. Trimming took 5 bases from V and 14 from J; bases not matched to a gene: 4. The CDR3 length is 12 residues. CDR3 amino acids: CASSRTGAALHF. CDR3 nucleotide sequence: TGTGCCAGCAGCCGGACAGGGGCCGCCCTCCACTTT.